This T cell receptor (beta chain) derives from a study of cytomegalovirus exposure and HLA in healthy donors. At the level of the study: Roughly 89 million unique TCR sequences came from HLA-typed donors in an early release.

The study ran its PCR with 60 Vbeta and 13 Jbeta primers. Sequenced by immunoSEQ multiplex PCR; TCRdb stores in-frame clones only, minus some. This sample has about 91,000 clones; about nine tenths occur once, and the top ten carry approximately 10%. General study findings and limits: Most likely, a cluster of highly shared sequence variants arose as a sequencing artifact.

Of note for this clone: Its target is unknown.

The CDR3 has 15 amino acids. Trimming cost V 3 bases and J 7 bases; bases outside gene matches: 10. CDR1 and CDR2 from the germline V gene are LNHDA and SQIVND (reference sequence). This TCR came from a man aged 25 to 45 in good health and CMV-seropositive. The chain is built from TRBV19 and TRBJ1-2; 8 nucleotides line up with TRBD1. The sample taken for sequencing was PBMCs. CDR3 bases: TGTGCCAGTAGTATCTTAGACAGGGGAGATTTTGGCTACACCTTC. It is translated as CASSILDRGDFGYTF.